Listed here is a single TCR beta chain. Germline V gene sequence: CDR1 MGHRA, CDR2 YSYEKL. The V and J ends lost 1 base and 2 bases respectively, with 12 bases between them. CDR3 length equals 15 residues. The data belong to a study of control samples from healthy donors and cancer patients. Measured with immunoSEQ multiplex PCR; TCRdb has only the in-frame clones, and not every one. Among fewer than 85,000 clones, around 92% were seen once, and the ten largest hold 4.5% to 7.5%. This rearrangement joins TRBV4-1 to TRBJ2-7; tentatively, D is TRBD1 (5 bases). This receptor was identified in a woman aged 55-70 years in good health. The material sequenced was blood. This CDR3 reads CASSQGATATYEQYF. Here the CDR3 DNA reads TGCGCCAGCAGCCAAGGTGCGACAGCTACCTACGAGCAGTACTTC.